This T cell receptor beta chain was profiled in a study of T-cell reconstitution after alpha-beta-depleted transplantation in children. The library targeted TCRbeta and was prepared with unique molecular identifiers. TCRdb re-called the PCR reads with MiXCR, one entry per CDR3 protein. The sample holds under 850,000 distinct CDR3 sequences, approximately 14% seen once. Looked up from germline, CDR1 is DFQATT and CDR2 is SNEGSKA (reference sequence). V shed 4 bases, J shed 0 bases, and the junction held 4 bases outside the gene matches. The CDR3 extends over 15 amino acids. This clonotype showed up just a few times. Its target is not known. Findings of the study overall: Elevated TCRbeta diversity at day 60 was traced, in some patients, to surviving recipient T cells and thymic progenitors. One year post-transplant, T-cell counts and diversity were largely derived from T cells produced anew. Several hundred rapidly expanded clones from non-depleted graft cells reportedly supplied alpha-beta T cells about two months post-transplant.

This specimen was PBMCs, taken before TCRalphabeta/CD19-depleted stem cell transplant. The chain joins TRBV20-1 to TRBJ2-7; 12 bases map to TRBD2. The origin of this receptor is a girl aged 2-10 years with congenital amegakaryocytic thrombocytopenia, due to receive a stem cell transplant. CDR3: CSATGTSGYSYEQYF. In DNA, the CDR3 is TGCAGTGCTACTGGGACTAGCGGGTACTCCTACGAGCAGTACTTC.